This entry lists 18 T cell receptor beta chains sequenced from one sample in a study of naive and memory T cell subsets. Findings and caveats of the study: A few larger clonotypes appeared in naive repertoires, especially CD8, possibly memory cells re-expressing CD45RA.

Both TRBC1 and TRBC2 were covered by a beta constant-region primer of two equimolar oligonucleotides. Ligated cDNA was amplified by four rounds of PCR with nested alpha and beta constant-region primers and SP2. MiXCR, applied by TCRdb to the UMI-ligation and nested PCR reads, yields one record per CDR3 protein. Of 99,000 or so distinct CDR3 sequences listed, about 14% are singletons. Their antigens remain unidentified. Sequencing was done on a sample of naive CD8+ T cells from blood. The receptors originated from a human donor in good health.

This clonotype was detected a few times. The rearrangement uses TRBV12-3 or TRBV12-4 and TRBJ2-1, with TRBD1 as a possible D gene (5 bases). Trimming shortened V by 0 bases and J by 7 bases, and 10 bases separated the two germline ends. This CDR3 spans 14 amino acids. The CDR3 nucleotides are TGTGCCAGCAGTTTAGCGGGTGCAGGGAATGAGCAGTTCTTC. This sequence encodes CASSLAGAGNEQFF.

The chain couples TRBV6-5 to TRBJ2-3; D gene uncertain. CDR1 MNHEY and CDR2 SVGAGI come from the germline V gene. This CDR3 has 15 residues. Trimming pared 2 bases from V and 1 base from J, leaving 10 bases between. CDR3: CASSYTTMGTDTQYF. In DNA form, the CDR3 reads TGTGCCAGCAGTTACACCACGATGGGCACAGATACGCAGTATTTT.

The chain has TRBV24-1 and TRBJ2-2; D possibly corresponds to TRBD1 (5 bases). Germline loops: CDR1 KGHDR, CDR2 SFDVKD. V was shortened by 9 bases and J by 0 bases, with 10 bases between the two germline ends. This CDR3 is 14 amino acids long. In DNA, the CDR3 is TGTGCCACCCTAGGGGATGCGAACACCGGGGAGCTGTTTTTT. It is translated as CATLGDANTGELFF.

The CDR3 sequence is CAWSVEFNQPQHF. The CDR3 region has the DNA TGTGCCTGGAGTGTTGAGTTCAATCAGCCCCAGCATTTT. The V and J genes are TRBV30 and TRBJ1-5; D remains unclear. The CDR3 totals 13 residues. The ends were cut back, 0 bases at V and 3 bases at J, with 6 bases in the middle. Germline CDR1 is GTSNPN and CDR2 is SVGIG (reference sequence).

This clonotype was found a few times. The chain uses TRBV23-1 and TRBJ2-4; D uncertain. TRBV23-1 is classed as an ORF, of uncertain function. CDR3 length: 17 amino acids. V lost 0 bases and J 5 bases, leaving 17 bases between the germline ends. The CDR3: CASSQSGLGFPQNIQYF. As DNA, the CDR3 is TGCGCCAGCAGTCAATCGGGTTTGGGGTTCCCCCAAAACATTCAGTACTTC.

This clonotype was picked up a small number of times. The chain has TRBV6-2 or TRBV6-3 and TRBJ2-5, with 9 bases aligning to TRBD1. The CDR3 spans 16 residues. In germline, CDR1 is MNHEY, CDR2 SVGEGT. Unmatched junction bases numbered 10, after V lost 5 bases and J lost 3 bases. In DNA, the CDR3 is TGTGCCAGCAGTAGCCCGCACAGGACAGGGGAAGAGACCCAGTACTTC. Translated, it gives CASSSPHRTGEETQYF.

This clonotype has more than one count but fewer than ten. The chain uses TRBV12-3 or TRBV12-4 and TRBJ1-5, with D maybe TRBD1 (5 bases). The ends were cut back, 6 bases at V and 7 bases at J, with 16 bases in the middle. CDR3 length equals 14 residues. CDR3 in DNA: TGTGCCAGCAGCTCTACAAGGGGAGGGCAGCCCCAGCATTTT. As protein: CASSSTRGGQPQHF.

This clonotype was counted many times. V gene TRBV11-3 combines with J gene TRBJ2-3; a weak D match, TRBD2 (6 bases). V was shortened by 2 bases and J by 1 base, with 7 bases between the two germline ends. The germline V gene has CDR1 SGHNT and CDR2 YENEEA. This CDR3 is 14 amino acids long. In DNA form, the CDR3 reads TGTGCCAGCAGCTTAACGGGGGGCACAGATACGCAGTATTTT. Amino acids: CASSLTGGTDTQYF.

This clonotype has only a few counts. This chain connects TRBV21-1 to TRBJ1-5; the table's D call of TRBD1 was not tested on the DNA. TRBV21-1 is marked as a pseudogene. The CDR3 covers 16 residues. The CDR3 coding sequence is TGTGCCAGCAGCATGAGACAGGGCCGTAGCAATCAGCCCCAGCATTTT. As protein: CASSMRQGRSNQPQHF.

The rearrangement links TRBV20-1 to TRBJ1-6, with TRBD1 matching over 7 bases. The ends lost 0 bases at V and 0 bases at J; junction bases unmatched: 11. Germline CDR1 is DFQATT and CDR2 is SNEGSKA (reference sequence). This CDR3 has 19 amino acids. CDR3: CSARDSGGIMSSYNSPLHF. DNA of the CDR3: TGCAGTGCTAGAGATTCAGGGGGTATTATGAGCTCCTATAATTCACCCCTCCACTTT.

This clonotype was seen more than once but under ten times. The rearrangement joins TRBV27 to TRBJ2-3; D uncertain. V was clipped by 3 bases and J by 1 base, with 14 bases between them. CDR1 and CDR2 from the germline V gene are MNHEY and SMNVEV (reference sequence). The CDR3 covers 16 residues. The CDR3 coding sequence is TGTGCCAGCAGTTTTCTTTATGGCTCAGGCACAGATACGCAGTATTTT. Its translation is CASSFLYGSGTDTQYF.

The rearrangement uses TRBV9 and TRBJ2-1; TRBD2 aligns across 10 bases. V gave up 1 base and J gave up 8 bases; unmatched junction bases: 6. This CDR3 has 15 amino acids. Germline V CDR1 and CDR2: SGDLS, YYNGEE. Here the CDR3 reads CASSVSGRAGDEQFF. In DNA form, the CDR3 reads TGTGCCAGCAGCGTAAGCGGGAGGGCTGGCGATGAGCAGTTCTTC.

The CDR3 nucleotides read TGCAGTGCTACGGGCCATGAGGGCTCCTACGAGCAGTACTTC. Its protein is CSATGHEGSYEQYF. The genes are TRBV20-1 and TRBJ2-7; TRBD2 is a possible D gene (5 bases). Germline CDR1 reads DFQATT; CDR2 reads SNEGSKA (reference sequence). Trimming stripped 4 bases from V and 0 bases from J, with 13 bases between. The CDR3 is 14 residues long.

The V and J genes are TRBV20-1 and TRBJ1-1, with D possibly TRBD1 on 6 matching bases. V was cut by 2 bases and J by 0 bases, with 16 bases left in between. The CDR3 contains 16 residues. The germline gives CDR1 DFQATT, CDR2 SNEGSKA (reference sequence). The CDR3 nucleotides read TGCAGTGCTAGATCGGACAGACAGGAGATGAACACTGAAGCTTTCTTT. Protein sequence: CSARSDRQEMNTEAFF.

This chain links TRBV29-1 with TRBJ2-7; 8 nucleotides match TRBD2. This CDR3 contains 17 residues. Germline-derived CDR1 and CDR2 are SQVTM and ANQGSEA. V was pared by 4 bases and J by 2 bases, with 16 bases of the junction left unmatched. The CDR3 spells CSVATGRAGRNPYEQYF. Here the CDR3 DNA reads TGCAGCGTTGCCACCGGGAGGGCCGGTAGAAATCCCTACGAGCAGTACTTC.

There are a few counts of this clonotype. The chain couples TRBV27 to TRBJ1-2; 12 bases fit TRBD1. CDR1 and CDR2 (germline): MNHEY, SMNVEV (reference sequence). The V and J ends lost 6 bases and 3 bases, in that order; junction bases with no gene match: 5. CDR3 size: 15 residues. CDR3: CASRGQGAHYYGYTF. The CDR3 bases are TGTGCCAGCAGGGGACAGGGGGCGCATTACTATGGCTACACCTTC.

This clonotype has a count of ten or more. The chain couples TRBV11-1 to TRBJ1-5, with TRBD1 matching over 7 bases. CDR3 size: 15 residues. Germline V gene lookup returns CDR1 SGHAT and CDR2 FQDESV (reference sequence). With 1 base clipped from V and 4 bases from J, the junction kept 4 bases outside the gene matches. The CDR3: CASSLDYRGNQPQHF. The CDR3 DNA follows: TGTGCCAGCAGCTTAGATTACAGGGGAAATCAGCCCCAGCATTTT.

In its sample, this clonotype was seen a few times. CDR3: CASSILAGTYEQYF. CDR3 sequence (DNA): TGTGCCAGTAGTATACTAGCGGGAACCTACGAGCAGTACTTC. The rearrangement joins TRBV19 to TRBJ2-7, with TRBD2 matching over 9 bases. Germline assignment: CDR1 LNHDA and CDR2 SQIVND (reference sequence). The J segment lost 2 bases and the V segment lost 2 bases, leaving 1 base of the junction unmatched. This CDR3 is built from 14 residues.